This TCR beta chain stems from a study of T cells expressing NK-cell markers. Of note for this clonotype: Its target is not known.

Following a re-call of the 5' RACE reads, TCRdb has one entry per CDR3 protein and lacks DNA. The sample has some 140,000 distinct CDR3 sequences. The CDR3 loop spans 16 amino acids. Germline V CDR1 and CDR2: MNHEY, SVGAGI. Notes on the study in general: There were several donors in whom these clonotypes also led the CD3+CD56-NKG2C+ fraction.

The sample was blood T cells: a sorted CD56 or NKG2C T cell subset, CD4+ or CD8+ T cells, or bulk PBMC T cells (not recorded which). The clonotype comes from a woman between 45 and 65 years old in good health. V usage is TRBV6-5 and J usage is TRBJ2-1; TCRdb calls TRBD2, which cannot be checked without DNA. The chain's CDR3 is CASSPEGLAEYNEQFF.